These 32 T cell receptor beta chains share one sample of origin, sequenced in a study of tumor-infiltrating lymphocytes in primary liver carcinoma. Blood RNA was derived from unsorted whole blood, and germline DNA was extracted too. Starting material of roughly 0.45 ug total RNA yielded TCR beta cDNA via a constant-region primer. Generation of the TCR beta libraries relied on three nested multiplex PCR rounds using slightly modified ARM-PCR. Two initial PCR rounds of roughly 10 cycles each paired TRBV1-TRBV30 forward primers with a C-beta reverse primer. From the multiplex PCR reads, TCRdb called clonotypes with MiXCR, one entry per CDR3 protein. The sample has some 320,000 distinct CDR3 sequences, approximately 60% seen once. Sequenced: peripheral blood. The receptors were sampled from a man in his forties with primary liver carcinoma and hepatitis B virus infection.

A few counts support this clonotype. The chain has TRBV28 and TRBJ2-7; TRBD2 matches at 12 bases. The germline V gene encodes CDR1 MDHEN and CDR2 SYDVKM. The trim removed 2 bases at V and 7 bases at J, leaving 3 bases unmatched. The CDR3 is 14 amino acids. CDR3 amino acids: CASSLPSGRAEQYF. The CDR3, as DNA: TGTGCCAGCAGTTTACCTAGCGGGAGGGCGGAGCAGTACTTC. The full variable domain, completed using reference TRBV28 and TRBJ2-7, is DVKVTQSSRYLVKRTGEKVFLECVQDMDHENMFWYRQDPGLGLRLIYFSYDVKMKEKGDIPEGYSVSREKKERFSLILESASTNQTSMYLCASSLPSGRAEQYFGPGTRLTVT.

The CDR3 loop reads CARSPGQGASNQPQHF. The CDR3 DNA reads as TGCGCCAGAAGCCCAGGACAGGGAGCCTCCAATCAGCCCCAGCATTTT. This chain joins TRBV5-1 and TRBJ1-5; 8 nucleotides match TRBD1. Germline trimming cut 8 bases from V and 3 bases from J; bases unmatched to any gene: 13. Germline CDR1 and CDR2: SGHRS and YFSETQ. CDR3 length equals 16 residues.

As regards this clonotype: A much larger clone is a single base away; this may be a read error. V and J are TRBV12-3 or TRBV12-4 and TRBJ2-7; 8 bases line up with TRBD1. The CDR3 has 13 residues. The chain's CDR3 is CASSFNVKDRVAF. CDR3 bases: TGTGCCAGCAGTTTTAACGTTAAGGACAGGGTAGCCTTC.

With regard to this clonotype: At one of its ends the junction is not consistent with the germline gene, which may arise from a read error. The CDR3 loop reads CASNLDFGNTQYF. CDR3 DNA: TGTGCCAGCAACTTGGATTTTGGGAATACGCAGTATTTT. The rearrangement uses TRBV5-4 and TRBJ2-3; D remains unclear. The CDR3 extends over 13 amino acids. Germline CDR1 SGHNT, CDR2 YYREEE (reference sequence).

This clonotype came up a few times. At one end, the junction sequence differs from germline, possibly due to a read error. This chain links TRBV6-1 with TRBJ2-1; a weak D match, TRBD2 (5 bases). Germline CDR1 and CDR2: MNHNS and SASEGT. The CDR3 contains 13 residues. CDR3 sequence: CASIRTGYNEQSF. CDR3 nucleotides: TGTGCCAGCATCCGGACGGGGTACAATGAGCAGTCCTTC.

V usage is TRBV29-1 and J usage is TRBJ2-2; a possible D gene is TRBD2 (6 bases). Trimming cost V 7 bases and J 5 bases, with 23 bases left between them. Germline CDR1 SQVTM, CDR2 ANQGSEA. The CDR3 has 16 amino acids. DNA for the CDR3: TGCAGCGGCCTCCTCACTAGCTGGGCTCGAACCGGGGAGCTGTTTTTT. It translates to CSGLLTSWARTGELFF.

Only a few counts were recorded for this clonotype. The chain is built from TRBV28 and TRBJ1-6; 8 bases align to TRBD1. Germline V gives CDR1 MDHEN, CDR2 SYDVKM. After removal of 10 bases from V and 6 bases from J, the junction contained 5 bases not matched to a gene. CDR3 size: 13 residues. The CDR3 is CAIRQGTNSPLHF. CDR3 bases: TGTGCCATCCGACAGGGGACTAATTCACCCCTCCACTTT.

Remarks on this clonotype: Compared with germline, one end of the junction differs, possibly owing to a read error. V is TRBV4-2 and J is TRBJ2-7; no clear D. The length of the CDR3 is 12 residues. Germline loops: CDR1 LGHNA, CDR2 YNFKEQ. CDR3 sequence (DNA): TGTGTCAGCAGCCAAGAGGCCCATGAGCAGTACTTC. Its translation is CVSSQEAHEQYF.

This clonotype was seen ten or more times. The V and J genes are TRBV6-2 or TRBV6-3 and TRBJ2-3, with D hard to call. The germline gives CDR1 MNHEY, CDR2 SVGEGT. The CDR3 contains 14 residues. V lost 2 bases and J lost 1, with 7 bases in between. CDR3: CASSYDQGTDTQYF. CDR3 sequence (DNA): TGTGCCAGCAGTTACGATCAGGGCACAGATACGCAGTATTTT.

Concerning this clonotype: Germline and junction disagree at one end, which may indicate a read error. The chain links TRBV3-1 to TRBJ2-3; 7 bases line up with TRBD2. The CDR3 extends over 15 amino acids. Germline V gene data show CDR1 as LGHDT and CDR2 as YNNKEL (reference sequence). The CDR3 protein is CTSSPRGLGTDTQYF. The CDR3 nucleotides read TGTACCAGCAGCCCCCGTGGACTAGGCACAGATACGCAGTATTTT.

This clonotype was detected only a few times. This rearrangement joins TRBV5-1 to TRBJ1-1, with D uncertain. Germline values: CDR1 SGHRS, CDR2 YFSETQ. CDR3 length: 15 residues. The germline V and J ends were trimmed by 0 bases and 7 bases, with 16 bases remaining between them. CDR3 protein: CASSLAIGVGGEAFF. The CDR3 nucleotides are TGCGCCAGCAGCTTGGCCATTGGAGTAGGCGGTGAAGCTTTCTTT.

Comment on this clonotype: This may be a read error, as it is one base from a much larger clone. The rearrangement uses TRBV28 and TRBJ2-2, with D possibly TRBD2 on 5 matching bases. CDR1 MDHEN and CDR2 SYDVKM come from the germline V gene. This CDR3 spans 12 amino acids. Here the CDR3 reads CANSRGPGELFF. In DNA, the CDR3 is TGTGCCAACAGTCGAGGGCCCGGGGAGCTGTTTTTT.

V gene TRBV20-1 combines with J gene TRBJ2-5; 8 nucleotides line up with TRBD1. V lost 3 bases, J lost 4 bases, and 10 bases stayed unmatched. Germline V gene lookup returns CDR1 DFQATT and CDR2 SNEGSKA (reference sequence). CDR3 size: 15 residues. Written as DNA, the CDR3 is TGCAGTGCTAGGAGCCGGACAGGGCTTGGAGAGACCCAGTACTTC. Its protein product is CSARSRTGLGETQYF.

With regard to this clonotype: An end of the junction does not agree with germline; a read error may underlie this. The chain is built from TRBV25-1 and TRBJ2-1; D possibly corresponds to TRBD2 (5 bases). Germline lookup yields CDR1 MGHDK and CDR2 SYGVNS. The CDR3 is made up of 12 amino acids. CDR3 region: CAGSEGYNEQFF. DNA of the CDR3: TGTGCCGGCAGTGAGGGTTACAATGAGCAGTTCTTC.

V gene TRBV24-1 combines with J gene TRBJ2-3, with D possibly TRBD2 on 6 matching bases. Trimming cost V 9 bases and J 4 bases, with 19 bases left between them. CDR3 length: 15 residues. Per the germline V gene, CDR1 is KGHDR and CDR2 is SFDVKD. This chain's CDR3 is CATVTSLEGPDTQYF. The CDR3, as DNA: TGTGCCACCGTTACTAGCCTGGAGGGCCCAGATACGCAGTATTTT.

The chain carries TRBV25-1 and TRBJ1-4; no firm D call. Trimming shortened V by 2 bases and J by 7 bases, and 14 bases separated the two germline ends. The germline CDR1 and CDR2 sequences are MGHDK and SYGVNS. The length of the CDR3 is 15 residues. CDR3: CASSESQGKSEKLFF. CDR3 DNA sequence: TGTGCCAGCAGTGAAAGTCAAGGAAAGAGTGAAAAACTGTTTTTT. Full variable domain (outside the CDR3, taken from reference TRBV25-1 and TRBJ1-4): EADIYQTPRYLVIGTGKKITLECSQTMGHDKMYWYQQDPGMELHLIHYSYGVNSTEKGDLSSESTVSRIRTEHFPLTLESARPSHTSQYLCASSESQGKSEKLFFGSGTQLSVL.

This clonotype was recorded many times. The chain uses TRBV5-6 and TRBJ1-2, with D unresolved. Germline CDR1 is SGHDT and CDR2 is YYEEEE. The V and J ends lost 1 base and 4 bases respectively, with 14 bases between them. The CDR3 covers 15 residues. The CDR3 region is CASSLRTGWVYGYTF. CDR3 sequence (DNA): TGTGCCAGCAGCTTGAGGACTGGCTGGGTCTATGGCTACACCTTC.

At least ten counts were recorded for this clonotype. The chain uses TRBV4-1 and TRBJ2-7; D uncertain. In germline, CDR1 is MGHRA, CDR2 YSYEKL. The CDR3 extends over 14 amino acids. Deletions cut 1 base from V and 5 bases from J, with 12 bases between. The CDR3 nucleotides are TGCGCCAGCAGCCAAGCCGAGACAAGGGACGAGCAGTACTTC. It translates to CASSQAETRDEQYF.

In regard to this clonotype: At one of its ends the junction is not consistent with the germline gene, which may arise from a read error. The CDR3 here is CASSLGGGYSEQFF. The DNA for the CDR3 is TGCGCCAGCAGCTTGGGTGGGGGCTACAGTGAGCAGTTCTTC. This chain connects TRBV5-1 to TRBJ2-1, with a possible D match to TRBD1 (6 bases). The CDR3 runs to 14 residues. Germline CDR1 reads SGHRS; CDR2 reads YFSETQ.

Note on this clonotype: This likely comes from a read error, as the CDR3 has no conserved phenylalanine or tryptophan at its end. The chain employs TRBV11-2 and TRBJ2-1; D gene ambiguous. Germline CDR1 is SGHAT and CDR2 is FQNNGV. The CDR3 loop spans 18 amino acids. DNA of the CDR3: TGTACCAGCAGCTTAGTCCCTCCTCCTAGTAGTAGTTGGGATGAGCAGTTCCTC. Translating it yields CTSSLVPPPSSSWDEQFL.

This clonotype showed up just a few times. The chain joins TRBV7-8 to TRBJ2-7; D not resolved. The germline V and J ends were trimmed by 6 bases and 6 bases, with 9 bases remaining between them. CDR3 length: 11 amino acids. The germline CDR1 and CDR2 sequences are SGHVS and FQNEAQ. CDR3 sequence: CASSLPGEQYF. The DNA of the CDR3 is TGTGCCAGCAGTCTTCCGGGCGAGCAGTACTTC.

A word on this clonotype: This is likely a read error, given that the CDR3 carries no conserved phenylalanine or tryptophan at its end. The chain recombines TRBV29-1 with TRBJ2-1; 10 bases align to TRBD1. Germline V CDR1 and CDR2: SQVTM, ANQGSEA. This CDR3 has 13 residues. The DNA of the CDR3 is TGCGGCGTCTCCCGGGACAGGGGCAATAAGCAGTTCATC. Translation: CGVSRDRGNKQFI.

With respect to this clonotype: A much more abundant neighbour one base away suggests this may be a read error. The CDR3 region is CASTARTGSDTEAFF. DNA of the CDR3: TGTGCCAGCACTGCGAGGACAGGATCGGACACTGAAGCTTTCTTT. The J gene is TRBJ1-1, the V gene TRBV6-1; TRBD1 agrees at 7 bases. Germline CDR1 is MNHNS and CDR2 is SASEGT. The CDR3 contains 15 residues. Trimming cost V 7 bases and J 3 bases; bases outside gene matches: 11.

The rearrangement uses TRBV28 and TRBJ2-2, with D possibly TRBD1 on 5 matching bases. V was cut by 6 bases and J by 7 bases, with 12 bases left in between. In germline, CDR1 is MDHEN, CDR2 SYDVKM. CDR3 length: 13 amino acids. CDR3 DNA: TGTGCCAGCAGCCCAGGGTATGGCGGGGAGCTGTTTTTT. This translates into CASSPGYGGELFF.

This clonotype has only one observation. This clone may be a read error of a much larger clone one base away. The V call is TRBV14, the J call TRBJ2-5; D is unclear. There are 13 residues in the CDR3. The germline gives CDR1 SGHDN, CDR2 FVKESK. For the CDR3, the DNA is TGTGCCGGCAGCCAAGGCTCCCAAGAGACCCAGTACTTC. Translation: CAGSQGSQETQYF.

This clonotype appeared a single time. A much larger clone is a single base away; this may be a read error. J is TRBJ2-2 and V is TRBV6-2 or TRBV6-3, with a possible D match to TRBD2 (7 bases). Germline V gives CDR1 MNHEY, CDR2 SVGEGT. This CDR3 contains 16 residues. CDR3 in DNA: TGTGCCAGCAGTTTCCGCGGGGGCGCGAACACCGGGGAGCTGCTTTTT. As protein: CASSFRGGANTGELLF.

As for this clonotype: This is likely a read error, given that the CDR3 carries no conserved phenylalanine or tryptophan at its end. The DNA is left out, because the CDR3 cannot be placed on it with certainty; the CDR3 is given as TCRdb lists it. The chain joins TRBV11-2 to TRBJ2-5. Germline V lookup: CDR1 SGHAT, CDR2 FQNNGV. The CDR3 comprises 15 residues, both ends counted. CDR3 in amino acids: CASSSIRGVQETQNL.

In the case of this clonotype: This may be a read error: a much more frequent sequence differs by one nucleotide. The chain is built from TRBV29-1 and TRBJ2-1; 7 bases are a match to TRBD2. V gave up 5 bases and J gave up 0 bases; unmatched junction bases: 13. CDR3 length equals 17 residues. The germline gives CDR1 SQVTM, CDR2 ANQGSEA. The CDR3 here is CSVLGGASYDSYNEQFF. The DNA for the CDR3 is TGCAGCGTTCTGGGAGGGGCTTCTTACGACTCCTACAATGAGCAGTTCTTC.

This chain connects TRBV6-1 to TRBJ1-4, with D unresolved. Germline V CDR1 and CDR2: MNHNS, SASEGT. The CDR3 is 11 amino acids. The V and J ends lost 10 bases and 4 bases respectively, with 7 bases between them. CDR3 in DNA: TGTGCCAATGCGTATAATGAAAAACTGTTTTTT. It yields the protein CANAYNEKLFF.

The chain carries TRBV10-3 and TRBJ1-2; no reliable D call. The CDR3 covers 14 residues. Germline CDR1 ENHRY, CDR2 SYGVKD. V shed 5 bases and J shed 3 bases, with 13 bases lying between them. The chain's CDR3 is CAISQSPADYGYTF. In DNA, the CDR3 is TGTGCCATCAGTCAGAGTCCCGCGGACTATGGCTACACCTTC.

The V call is TRBV5-4, the J call TRBJ2-3; the D is unclear. The CDR3 spans 17 residues. V was trimmed by 6 bases and J by 1 base, leaving 21 bases between them. The germline V gene has CDR1 SGHNT and CDR2 YYREEE (reference sequence). This CDR3 is CASINRASGTGTDTQYF. CDR3 DNA sequence: TGTGCCAGCATTAACAGAGCCTCAGGAACTGGCACAGATACGCAGTATTTT. Filled out from reference TRBV5-4 and TRBJ2-3, the complete variable domain reads ETGVTQSPTHLIKTRGQQVTLRCSSQSGHNTVSWYQQALGQGPQFIFQYYREEENGRGNFPPRFSGLQFPNYSSELNVNALELDDSALYLCASINRASGTGTDTQYFGPGTRLTVL.

To note about this clonotype: A read error is possible here, since a much larger clone lies one base away. The V and J genes are TRBV12-3 or TRBV12-4 and TRBJ2-7; tentatively, D is TRBD2 (5 bases). CDR3 length equals 13 residues. The CDR3 reads CTSTSTSSYEQYF. The DNA of the CDR3 is TGTACCAGTACGAGCACTAGCTCCTACGAGCAGTACTTC.